One and the same sample provided the 29 T cell receptor beta chains below, sequenced in a study of pediatric ulcerative colitis. Rectal tissue came from one to two pinch biopsies taken at colonoscopy. Repertoires were generated with immunoSEQ multiplex PCR, while TCRdb's copy carries only in-frame clones and drops some. The sample carries tens of thousands of clones, less than 80% recorded once. Material: gut tissue. Every receptor here comes from a boy under 18 with moderate ulcerative colitis.

This chain connects TRBV19 to TRBJ1-2; possible D gene TRBD1, 5 bases. CDR1 and CDR2 from the germline V gene are LNHDA and SQIVND (reference sequence). The CDR3 has 14 residues. V gave up 7 bases and J gave up 3 bases, with 15 bases separating them. The CDR3 DNA reads TGTGCCAGTACCCCCTCGGGGGGGGACTATGGCTACACCTTC. It yields the protein CASTPSGGDYGYTF.

V gene TRBV5-8 combines with J gene TRBJ2-7; 9 positions match TRBD2. The CDR3 runs to 13 residues. The V gene's germline CDR1 is SGHTS and CDR2 YDEGEE. V lost 3 bases, J lost 7 bases, and 5 bases stayed unmatched. CDR3 amino acids: CASSWGLAGEQYF. CDR3 nucleotides: TGTGCCAGCAGCTGGGGACTAGCTGGAGAGCAGTACTTC. Drawing the rest from reference TRBV5-8 and TRBJ2-7, the complete variable domain is EAGVTQSPTHLIKTRGQQATLRCSPISGHTSVYWYQQALGLGLQFLLWYDEGEERNRGNFPPRFSGRQFPNYSSELNVNALELEDSALYLCASSWGLAGEQYFGPGTRLTVT.

This clone has a handful of counts. The chain carries TRBV6-1 and TRBJ2-6; no clear D gene. This CDR3 contains 16 residues. Germline V CDR1 and CDR2: MNHNS, SASEGT. V was pared by 0 bases and J by 2 bases, with 8 bases between. The DNA for the CDR3 is TGTGCCAGCAGTGAAGCGAGTGATGCTGGGGCCAACGTCCTGACTTTC. Amino acid sequence: CASSEASDAGANVLTF.

V is TRBV29-1 and J is TRBJ2-7; weak D call: TRBD2 (6 bases). With 5 bases removed from V and 5 bases from J, the gap between germline ends came to 13 bases. Germline V lookup: CDR1 SQVTM, CDR2 ANQGSEA. The CDR3 sequence is 12 residues long. The CDR3 DNA reads TGCAGCGTTATCCGGGAGTCCAACGAGCAGTACTTC. This translates into CSVIRESNEQYF.

Only one count was recorded for this clone. This chain uses TRBV6-5 with TRBJ2-1; D perhaps matches TRBD2 (5 bases). This CDR3 comprises 12 residues. The germline gives CDR1 MNHEY, CDR2 SVGAGI. Deletions cut 6 bases from V and 8 bases from J, with 11 bases between. The CDR3 region has the DNA TGTGCCAGCAGGTCTTGGGGAGATGAGCAGTTCTTC. Translation gives CASRSWGDEQFF.

The rearrangement links TRBV19 to TRBJ2-3; 8 bases are shared with TRBD2. The CDR3 totals 16 residues. From germline, CDR1 is LNHDA and CDR2 SQIVND (reference sequence). J was trimmed by 2 bases and V by 8 bases; bases with no gene match: 12. CDR3 amino acids: CASSRTTSGYTDTQYF. Here the CDR3 DNA reads TGTGCCAGTTCCCGGACTACTAGCGGATACACAGATACGCAGTATTTT.

On this clone itself: Different DNA sequences within this sample yield the same CDR3. The chain carries TRBV27 and TRBJ2-5; D is perhaps TRBD2 (5 bases). Germline CDR1 MNHEY, CDR2 SMNVEV (reference sequence). V lost 5 bases to trimming and J lost 3 bases, with 13 bases between them. The CDR3 contains 14 residues. This CDR3 reads CASSPLTREETQYF. The DNA for the CDR3 is TGTGCCAGCAGTCCCCTTACGAGGGAAGAGACCCAGTACTTC.

The chain combines TRBV4-3 with TRBJ1-5; 8 bases line up with TRBD1. Germline trimming cut 1 base from V and 7 bases from J; bases unmatched to any gene: 6. The germline V gene has CDR1 LGHNA and CDR2 YSLEER. The CDR3 length is 15 residues. The CDR3 region has the DNA TGCGCCAGCAGCCAAGGGACAGGGTTTGTCCAGCCCCAGCATTTT. Protein sequence: CASSQGTGFVQPQHF.

The V call is TRBV7-2, the J call TRBJ2-2; weak D call: TRBD2 (5 bases). Germline V CDR1 and CDR2: SGHTA, FQGNSA. The CDR3 spans 16 residues. The V end was cut by 6 bases, the J end by 1 base, with 15 bases between. CDR3 sequence: CASRSPGLRNTGELFF. DNA of the CDR3: TGTGCCAGCAGGTCCCCAGGACTGAGGAACACCGGGGAGCTGTTTTTT. Variable domain in full (rest from reference TRBV7-2 and TRBJ2-2): GAGVSQSPSNKVTEKGKDVELRCDPISGHTALYWYRQSLGQGLEFLIYFQGNSAPDKSGLPSDRFSAERTGGSVSTLTIQRTQQEDSAVYLCASRSPGLRNTGELFFGEGSRLTVL.

This clone appeared a few times. This chain links TRBV9 with TRBJ1-2, with TRBD1 as a possible D gene (6 bases). Germline V gene data show CDR1 as SGDLS and CDR2 as YYNGEE. This CDR3 has 17 amino acids. V was cut by 0 bases and J by 5 bases, with 20 bases left in between. This CDR3 reads CASSVALSRDNPYGYTF. CDR3 nucleotides: TGTGCCAGCAGCGTAGCTTTATCCCGGGACAACCCTTATGGCTACACCTTC.

The CDR3 reads CASSGLASSSYNEQFF. The CDR3 nucleotides are TGTGCCAGCAGTGGACTAGCTAGTAGCTCCTACAATGAGCAGTTCTTC. This chain links TRBV6-1 with TRBJ2-1, with 7 nucleotides matching TRBD2. The trim removed 4 bases at V and 0 bases at J, leaving 6 bases unmatched. Germline V gene lookup returns CDR1 MNHNS and CDR2 SASEGT. The CDR3 runs 16 residues.

This clone was seen only once. V usage is TRBV5-1 and J usage is TRBJ2-1; TRBD2 matches 12 bases. CDR1 and CDR2 from the germline V gene are SGHRS and YFSETQ. The length of the CDR3 is 17 residues. V lost 4 bases and J lost 2; bases outside the gene matches: 7. The CDR3 bases are TGCGCCAGCAGCGTGACTAGCGGGAGTAGTACCTACAATGAGCAGTTCTTC. This gives the protein CASSVTSGSSTYNEQFF.

V gene TRBV13 combines with J gene TRBJ2-2; 7 nucleotides line up with TRBD1. The CDR3 is 18 residues long. The ends lost 5 bases at V and 6 bases at J; junction bases unmatched: 18. Germline values: CDR1 PRHDT, CDR2 FYEKMQ (reference sequence). The CDR3 DNA sequence: TGTGCCAGCAGCCCCCCCCCAAGAGGGGGCGCGTATGCCGGGGAGCTGTTTTTT. Protein product: CASSPPPRGGAYAGELFF.

This clone was observed a single time. The chain employs TRBV5-1 and TRBJ2-1, with TRBD1 matching over 8 bases. J was trimmed by 6 bases and V by 0 bases; bases with no gene match: 5. The CDR3 has 15 amino acids. Per the germline V gene, CDR1 is SGHRS and CDR2 is YFSETQ. The CDR3 protein is CASSLAMQGANEQFF. The DNA of the CDR3 is TGCGCCAGCAGCTTGGCAATGCAGGGGGCCAATGAGCAGTTCTTC.

J is TRBJ1-1 and V is TRBV28; possibly TRBD1 for D (5 bases). V was clipped by 6 bases and J by 1 base, with 12 bases between them. The CDR3 covers 14 residues. Germline V CDR1 and CDR2: MDHEN, SYDVKM. The CDR3 here is CASRSGWWNTEAFF. The CDR3 DNA follows: TGTGCCAGCAGGTCAGGGTGGTGGAACACTGAAGCTTTCTTT. Looking up the rest from reference TRBV28 and TRBJ1-1 gives the full variable domain: DVKVTQSSRYLVKRTGEKVFLECVQDMDHENMFWYRQDPGLGLRLIYFSYDVKMKEKGDIPEGYSVSREKKERFSLILESASTNQTSMYLCASRSGWWNTEAFFGQGTRLTVV.

This clone was counted a few times. V and J are TRBV6-5 and TRBJ1-2, with D unclear. With 7 bases removed from V and 4 bases from J, the gap between germline ends came to 13 bases. Per the germline V gene, CDR1 is MNHEY and CDR2 is SVGAGI. This CDR3 has 13 amino acids. The CDR3 region has the DNA TGTGCCAGCACCAAGGCAGGCCGCTATGGCTACACCTTC. Translation: CASTKAGRYGYTF.

This chain uses TRBV28 with TRBJ1-6, with TRBD1 identical over 7 bases. The CDR3 extends over 15 amino acids. In germline, CDR1 is MDHEN, CDR2 SYDVKM. Trimming removed 0 bases from V and 13 bases from J; junction bases left unmatched: 9. The chain's CDR3 is CASSLWDRPFEPLHF. For the CDR3, the DNA is TGTGCCAGCAGTTTATGGGACAGGCCCTTTGAGCCCCTCCACTTT. The complete variable domain, with remaining parts taken from reference TRBV28 and TRBJ1-6, reads DVKVTQSSRYLVKRTGEKVFLECVQDMDHENMFWYRQDPGLGLRLIYFSYDVKMKEKGDIPEGYSVSREKKERFSLILESASTNQTSMYLCASSLWDRPFEPLHFGNGTRLTVT.

The sample holds a few counts of this clone. This sequence joins TRBV7-2 and TRBJ2-7; 9 bases agree with TRBD1. This CDR3 comprises 15 residues. The germline V gene encodes CDR1 SGHTA and CDR2 FQGNSA. Losses at the gene ends were 1 base for V and 6 bases for J; bases not matched to a gene: 7. The CDR3 DNA reads as TGTGCCAGCAGCTTAGGGTTCCGGACAGGGGCCGAGCAGTACTTC. Its translation is CASSLGFRTGAEQYF.

The chain joins TRBV5-4 to TRBJ2-3; D remains unclear. Germline CDR1 reads SGHNT; CDR2 reads YYREEE (reference sequence). V was clipped by 2 bases and J by 0 bases, with 10 bases between them. CDR3 length: 15 residues. The CDR3 sequence is CASSFYGASTDTQYF. The DNA of the CDR3 is TGTGCCAGCAGCTTCTATGGAGCTAGCACAGATACGCAGTATTTT. Based on the CDR3 plus reference TRBV5-4 and TRBJ2-3, the full variable domain is ETGVTQSPTHLIKTRGQQVTLRCSSQSGHNTVSWYQQALGQGPQFIFQYYREEENGRGNFPPRFSGLQFPNYSSELNVNALELDDSALYLCASSFYGASTDTQYFGPGTRLTVL.

This clone was observed a few times. V and J are TRBV18 and TRBJ1-2, with D hard to call. This CDR3 is built from 13 residues. The V gene lost 3 bases and the J gene lost 2 bases, with 7 bases spanning the gap. Germline-derived CDR1 and CDR2 are KGHSH and LQKENI. The CDR3 bases are TGTGCCAGCTCACCTCAAGAGAACTATGGCTACACCTTC. It yields the protein CASSPQENYGYTF.

This chain uses TRBV14 with TRBJ1-2; D gene ambiguous. Trimming removed 3 bases from V and 4 bases from J, with 6 bases in between. This CDR3 has 12 amino acids. Germline V lookup: CDR1 SGHDN, CDR2 FVKESK. CDR3 coding DNA: TGTGCCAGCAGCCAGAACAGCTATGGCTACACCTTC. This sequence encodes CASSQNSYGYTF.

The chain uses TRBV4-1 and TRBJ2-7; no firm D call. CDR1 and CDR2 from the germline V gene are MGHRA and YSYEKL. The CDR3 totals 14 residues. Trimming took off 3 bases at V and 7 bases at J, with 16 bases between the two ends. The CDR3 DNA sequence: TGCGCCAGCAGCCAGATGATACTTGGCCGGGAGCAGTACTTC. Its translation is CASSQMILGREQYF.

The chain carries TRBV7-9 and TRBJ1-2; TRBD1 is a possible D gene (5 bases). This CDR3 region has 13 residues. CDR1 and CDR2 (germline): SEHNR, FQNEAQ (reference sequence). V lost 5 bases and J lost 4, with 11 bases in between. The CDR3 bases are TGTGCCAGCAGCCAGCAGGGCGGCTATGGCTACACCTTC. This gives the protein CASSQQGGYGYTF.

The J gene is TRBJ2-5, the V gene TRBV5-1, with 9 bases matching TRBD1. V lost 4 bases to trimming and J lost 4 bases; unmatched junction nucleotides: 2. The CDR3 is 13 amino acids. CDR1 and CDR2 from the germline V gene are SGHRS and YFSETQ. CDR3: CASSGTGLETQYF. The DNA for the CDR3 is TGCGCCAGCAGCGGGACAGGGCTAGAGACCCAGTACTTC.

The chain employs TRBV5-4 and TRBJ1-1; perhaps TRBD1 as D (6 bases). The V gene's germline CDR1 is SGHNT and CDR2 YYREEE (reference sequence). CDR3 length: 14 amino acids. The V end was cut by 0 bases, the J end by 4 bases, with 10 bases between. CDR3 sequence reads: CASSLEGGSTEAFF. The CDR3 nucleotides are TGTGCCAGCAGCTTGGAGGGGGGTAGCACTGAAGCTTTCTTT. Looking up the rest from reference TRBV5-4 and TRBJ1-1 gives the full variable domain: ETGVTQSPTHLIKTRGQQVTLRCSSQSGHNTVSWYQQALGQGPQFIFQYYREEENGRGNFPPRFSGLQFPNYSSELNVNALELDDSALYLCASSLEGGSTEAFFGQGTRLTVV.

This clone has only a few counts. The chain has TRBV7-3 and TRBJ1-2; possible D gene TRBD1, 6 bases. Per germline, CDR1 SGHTA and CDR2 FQGTGA. The CDR3 runs 13 residues. Trimming took off 5 bases at V and 4 bases at J, with 11 bases between the two ends. The CDR3 sequence is CASSQGTLYGYTF. In DNA form, the CDR3 reads TGTGCCAGCAGCCAGGGGACTCTCTATGGCTACACCTTC. The full variable domain, with the rest looked up from reference TRBV7-3 and TRBJ1-2, is GAGVSQTPSNKVTEKGKYVELRCDPISGHTALYWYRQSLGQGPEFLIYFQGTGAADDSGLPNDRFFAVRPEGSVSTLKIQRTERGDSAVYLCASSQGTLYGYTFGSGTRLTVV.

V and J are TRBV28 and TRBJ2-4, with 9 positions matching TRBD2. Germline V gives CDR1 MDHEN, CDR2 SYDVKM. The CDR3 has 18 residues. After removal of 3 bases from V and 3 bases from J, the junction contained 12 bases not matched to a gene. This chain's CDR3 is CASSLRREGRGNKNIQYF. CDR3 nucleotides: TGTGCCAGCAGTTTGAGGCGGGAGGGCCGAGGAAACAAAAACATTCAGTACTTC. Full variable domain (missing parts from reference TRBV28 and TRBJ2-4): DVKVTQSSRYLVKRTGEKVFLECVQDMDHENMFWYRQDPGLGLRLIYFSYDVKMKEKGDIPEGYSVSREKKERFSLILESASTNQTSMYLCASSLRREGRGNKNIQYFGAGTRLSVL.

The table lists this clone with a count of one. The chain links TRBV7-2 to TRBJ2-5; a weak D match, TRBD1 (6 bases). The CDR3 totals 14 residues. V lost 4 bases, J lost 1 base, and 10 bases lay in between. Germline V gene data show CDR1 as SGHTA and CDR2 as FQGNSA. CDR3: CASSSQGAQETQYF. The CDR3 DNA reads TGTGCCAGCAGCTCACAGGGCGCCCAAGAGACCCAGTACTTC.

CDR3 sequence reads: CASNANVGQPTDTQYF. CDR3 sequence (DNA): TGTGCCAGTAACGCTAATGTGGGACAGCCCACAGATACGCAGTATTTT. This sequence joins TRBV19 and TRBJ2-3, with TRBD1 identical over 7 bases. This CDR3 spans 16 amino acids. Losses at the gene ends were 7 bases for V and 2 bases for J; bases not matched to a gene: 12. From germline, CDR1 is LNHDA and CDR2 SQIVND (reference sequence).